The clone carrying this TCR beta chain was detected many times. What it binds is unknown. Germline V gives CDR1 MNHNS, CDR2 SASEGT. Deletions cut 2 bases from V and 1 base from J, with 7 bases between. The CDR3 totals 14 residues. This entry comes from a study of T cells in Graves' hyperthyroidism and ophthalmopathy. Amplification of TCR beta CDR3 regions was performed using RNA transcripts as template. First-round RT-PCR of the TCR CDR3 relied on the HTBI primer set. From the multiplex PCR reads, TCRdb called clonotypes with MiXCR, one entry per CDR3 protein. The sample lists approximately 300,000 distinct CDR3 sequences, 15% to 20% occurring once. Study results and caveats: A model using 13 V-J features told ophthalmopathy apart from stable hyperthyroidism.

Patients having uncontrolled infection, another autoimmune disease, pregnancy or lactation were not included. The sample taken for sequencing was blood. The TCR originated in a man under 40 with Graves' hyperthyroidism. The chain carries TRBV6-1 and TRBJ2-3; no definite D call. CDR3 sequence reads: CASSEPRGTDTQYF. CDR3 DNA: TGTGCCAGCAGTGAACCTAGGGGCACAGATACGCAGTATTTT.